This note documents a single TCR beta chain sequence. Its antigen is not yet known. The missing CDR3 end, 3 residues past where the read stops, is filled in from the germline J gene. This entry comes from a study of Tregs in tolerant kidney transplant recipients (dated by TCRdb to about 2019). As for the study more broadly: Related donors were used in the transplants with nonmyeloablative bone marrow transplantation, and mixed chimerism was transient in the human trials. The study applied TCRbeta sequencing to find donor-specific regulatory T cells before combined kidney and bone marrow transplantation and then followed those same cells after transplant. Overall study outcomes, separate from this receptor: Expanding Tregs with activated donor B cells appeared to identify the most biologically relevant and donor-specific TCRbeta repertoire. Because the PCR primers were changed over time for some patients, nucleotide-level comparison could not be performed across the samples from those patients. Biological reproducibility was not directly assessed, although technical replication error appeared to be minimal. Donor-specific Treg expansion exceeded global Treg expansion in tolerant patients, suggesting antigen-driven rather than nonspecific expansion. The study was limited by small patient numbers, and the findings need validation in larger populations and under other immunosuppression protocols.

The meaning of the sample's time point label: blood sample drawn before combined kidney and bone marrow transplant. Thawed PBMCs were FACS-sorted into unstimulated Tregs (CD4+CD25+CD127-), CD4+ non-Tregs (CD4+CD25-), CD4 cells and CD8 cells. The patients were 4 recipients of combined kidney and bone marrow transplants from the ITN036ST trial, and samples were available only for these trial subjects. Healthy control blood was processed by Ficoll density gradient to PBMCs and cryopreserved; patient PBMCs were collected before and after transplant. For TCRbeta CDR3 sequencing, genomic DNA from the sorted cells was extracted using the QIAGEN DNeasy Blood and Tissue Kit. High-throughput TCRbeta CDR3 sequencing, which included PCR amplification with bias correction and internal controls, was done commercially through immunoSEQ. Under the source paper's analysis protocol: Unique productive TCRbeta sequences were defined by CDR3 nucleotide sequence where primers matched, otherwise by CDR3 amino acid sequence with Vbeta and Jbeta genes. To correct for sorting error, sequences found in more than one sorted population at a frequency ratio of 2:1 or less were discarded, and the remaining shared sequences were assigned to the population with the higher frequency. A sequence was defined as donor-reactive if the sequence was expanded at least 5-fold in CFSE-low cells compared with unstimulated cells and had a frequency of at least 0.01% in CFSE-low cells. Repertoire divergence was quantified by Jensen-Shannon divergence calculated from the top 100 TCRbeta sequences ranked by frequency. For samples with multiple sequencing runs, sorting error was corrected in each run separately before the runs were combined. The source is immuneACCESS, and TCRdb retained only in-frame sequences with V and J called. Part of the clones is not carried over; for the studies checked, unresolved V genes explain less than half of this, and the remainder is unexplained. The DNA was the basis for D and trimming; V, J and clone size are from that table. In this sample's table one finds tens of thousands of clones. Approximately 14% of the sample goes to the ten largest clones.

The CDR3 numbers 15 residues from cysteine through phenylalanine. The CDR3 was read in part: 36 bases, with the frame set at base 1. Trimming removed 5 bases from V and 5 bases from J; the gene matches leave 8 bases unexplained. From the germline V gene (reference sequence), CDR1 is SEHNR and CDR2 is FQNEAQ. The receptor chain draws on TRBV7-9 and TRBJ1-4, and 7 bases in between align with TRBD1. The origin of this receptor is a human donor who received a combined kidney and bone marrow transplant. The material sequenced was CD8+ T cells from blood, taken before the transplant. The CDR3 DNA, read in part, is TGTGCCAGCAGCCCACCGACAGGGCTCAATGAAAAA. Its protein is CASSPPTGLNEK. The whole CDR3 reads CASSPPTGLNEKLFF.